These T cell receptor beta chains were read from a single sample in a study of blood T cells in healthy people across ages. TCRdb called the 5' RACE reads again in MiXCR, with one record for every CDR3 protein. In the table there are about 1.4 million distinct CDR3 sequences, roughly 64% of which are singletons. Sequenced material: blood. The receptors shown here come from a man younger than 35 in good health. Each CDR3 is given with its conserved first and last residue. D genes are given only for firm matches. Expanded clones get a size class; other rows say once, few or many, or leave the size out.

clone_size,d_call,j_call,v_call,cdr3_aa,cdr3_nt
.,.,TRBJ2-5,TRBV4-3,CASSPEHGQETQYF,TGCGCCAGCAGCCCCGAACACGGACAAGAGACCCAGTACTTC
.,.,TRBJ2-1,TRBV12-3/TRBV12-4,CATSLANYNEQFF,TGTGCCACCAGTTTGGCAAATTACAATGAGCAGTTCTTC
.,TRBD2,TRBJ2-3,TRBV6-2/TRBV6-3,CASSRNPTSGPGSDTQYF,TGTGCCAGCAGTCGCAATCCGACTAGCGGGCCCGGCTCAGATACGCAGTATTTT
once,TRBD2,TRBJ2-3,TRBV7-9,CASSQRPGGPSSDTQYF,TGTGCCAGCAGCCAACGTCCGGGGGGGCCCAGTTCAGATACGCAGTATTTT
.,.,TRBJ2-1,TRBV2,CASSDKFPEQFF,TGTGCCAGCAGTGATAAGTTTCCTGAGCAGTTCTTC
.,TRBD2,TRBJ2-7,TRBV4-1,CASSQREGAYEQYF,TGCGCCAGCAGCCAGCGGGAGGGAGCGTACGAGCAGTACTTC
.,.,TRBJ1-1,TRBV5-6,CASSTTGAFF,TGTGCCAGCAGCACCACGGGGGCTTTCTTT
.,.,TRBJ1-5,TRBV7-8,CASSLHRSGVLPQHF,TGTGCCAGCAGCTTACACAGGTCGGGGGTATTGCCCCAGCATTTT
.,TRBD1,TRBJ2-7,TRBV7-2,CASRTTGTGAYEQYF,TGTGCCAGCAGGACAACCGGGACAGGGGCCTACGAGCAGTACTTC
.,.,TRBJ2-3,TRBV29-1,CSVERESTDTQYF,TGCAGCGTTGAGCGAGAAAGCACAGATACGCAGTATTTT
.,TRBD1,TRBJ1-6,TRBV7-6,CASSLDMDRANSPLHF,TGTGCCAGCAGCTTAGATATGGACAGGGCGAATTCACCCCTCCACTTT
few,TRBD2,TRBJ2-1,TRBV20-1,CSASFSLAGDDNEQFF,TGCAGTGCTAGCTTCTCACTAGCGGGAGATGACAATGAGCAGTTCTTC